These 10 T cell receptor beta chains originate from one sample sequenced in a study of identical twins. TCRdb redid the calling of the 5' RACE reads with MiXCR, one entry per CDR3 protein. The table lists some 590,000 distinct CDR3 sequences, approximately 10% of them singletons. The sample also formed part of further work on yellow fever vaccine responses in identical twins.

Input material: PBMCs. These receptors all stem from a woman aged 18-30 years in good health.

This clonotype appeared a few times. The V gene is TRBV5-6, the J gene TRBJ2-4, with D perhaps assigned TRBD1 or TRBD2 (5 bases each). The CDR3 spans 16 residues. Trimming removed 4 bases at V and 5 bases at J, with 19 bases between. CDR1 is SGHDT, CDR2 YYEEEE, per germline. The CDR3 DNA sequence: TGTGCCAGCAGCACCTTCGGGGAGCTAGGGGAAAACATTCAGTACTTC. This translates into CASSTFGELGENIQYF.

This clonotype was counted a few times. J is TRBJ2-3 and V is TRBV29-1; D remains unclear. V was trimmed by 5 bases and J by 12 bases, leaving 9 bases between them. CDR1 SQVTM and CDR2 ANQGSEA come from the germline V gene. This CDR3 has 9 amino acids. This CDR3 reads CSVPIPQYF. DNA for the CDR3: TGCAGCGTTCCCATCCCCCAGTATTTT.

The rearrangement links TRBV20-1 to TRBJ2-7, with TRBD2 matching 11 bases. In germline, CDR1 is DFQATT, CDR2 SNEGSKA (reference sequence). This CDR3 comprises 16 residues. V lost 0 bases to trimming and J lost 1 base; unmatched junction nucleotides: 5. Written as DNA, the CDR3 is TGCAGTGCTAGAGAACGACTAGCGGGGTTATCCTACGAGCAGTACTTC. Protein sequence: CSARERLAGLSYEQYF.

The table lists this clonotype with many counts. The rearrangement uses TRBV29-1 and TRBJ2-7; the match to TRBD2 covers 7 bases. The V gene's germline CDR1 is SQVTM and CDR2 ANQGSEA. The CDR3 is 16 residues long. The V gene end was trimmed by 6 bases and the J gene end by 2 bases; junction bases not matched to a gene: 16. Here the CDR3 DNA reads TGCAGCGTCCTCGGGTTATCTAGCGGAACGACCTACGAGCAGTACTTC. Residues: CSVLGLSSGTTYEQYF.

This clonotype was recorded a few times. This rearrangement joins TRBV29-1 to TRBJ2-4, with D hard to call. The CDR3 is 13 residues long. Germline V gene data show CDR1 as SQVTM and CDR2 as ANQGSEA. Trimming removed 2 bases at V and 1 base at J, with 6 bases between. CDR3 loop: CSVELGAKNIQYF. CDR3 bases: TGCAGCGTTGAATTAGGGGCCAAAAACATTCAGTACTTC.

In this sample, this clonotype turned up a few times. The rearrangement links TRBV20-1 to TRBJ2-7; weak D call: TRBD1 (5 bases). This CDR3 has 14 amino acids. Germline CDR1 and CDR2: DFQATT and SNEGSKA (reference sequence). Between the trimmed V and J ends, which lost 0 bases and 2 bases, there was a span of 11 bases. The CDR3, as DNA: TGCAGTGCTAGAGAGAACGGACACCCCTACGAGCAGTACTTC. This codes for CSARENGHPYEQYF.

This clonotype has a handful of counts. CDR3 residues: CASSPSRGLPKNIQYF. The DNA of the CDR3 is TGTGCCAGCAGCCCATCAAGGGGTCTGCCCAAAAACATTCAGTACTTC. The V gene is TRBV11-2, the J gene TRBJ2-4, with D possibly TRBD1 on 5 matching bases. Germline-derived CDR1 and CDR2 are SGHAT and FQNNGV. V was clipped by 5 bases and J by 2 bases, with 16 bases between them. The length of the CDR3 is 16 residues.

The chain recombines TRBV20-1 with TRBJ2-2, with D uncertain. The CDR3 totals 11 residues. Germline V gives CDR1 DFQATT, CDR2 SNEGSKA (reference sequence). The chain's CDR3 is CSVTDTGELFF. As DNA, the CDR3 is TGCAGCGTCACAGACACCGGGGAGCTGTTTTTT.

This clonotype was seen ten or more times. This rearrangement joins TRBV7-2 to TRBJ2-1; D gene unclear. Trimming shortened V by 1 base and J by 8 bases, and 15 bases separated the two germline ends. This CDR3 has 15 amino acids. The germline V gene has CDR1 SGHTA and CDR2 FQGNSA. The CDR3 protein is CASSLGGSPVYEQFF. Written as DNA, the CDR3 is TGTGCCAGCAGCTTAGGTGGTTCCCCCGTCTATGAGCAGTTCTTC.

This clonotype was recorded many times. The chain recombines TRBV27 with TRBJ2-2, with a tentative D call TRBD2 (7 bases). The CDR3 runs 16 residues. Germline-derived CDR1 and CDR2 are MNHEY and SMNVEV (reference sequence). The V end lost 3 bases, the J end lost 5 bases, and 16 bases lay between the germline ends. CDR3 in amino acids: CASSFSGGRGTGELFF. Here the CDR3 DNA reads TGTGCCAGCAGTTTCTCCGGGGGGCGCGGTACCGGGGAGCTGTTTTTT.